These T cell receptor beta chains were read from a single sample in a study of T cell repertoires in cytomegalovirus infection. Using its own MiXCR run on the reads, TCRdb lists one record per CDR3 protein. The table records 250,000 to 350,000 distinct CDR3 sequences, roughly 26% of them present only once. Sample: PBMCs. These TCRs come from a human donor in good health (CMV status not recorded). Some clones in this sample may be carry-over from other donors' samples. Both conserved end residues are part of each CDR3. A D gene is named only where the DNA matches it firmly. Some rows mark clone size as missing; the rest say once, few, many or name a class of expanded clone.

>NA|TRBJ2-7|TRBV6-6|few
TGTGCCAGCAGTCCAGTCCTCTACGAGCAGTACTTC
CASSPVLYEQYF
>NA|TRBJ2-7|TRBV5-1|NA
TGCGCCAGCAGCCCCCGGGGGACAAACTCCTACGAGCAGTACTTC
CASSPRGTNSYEQYF
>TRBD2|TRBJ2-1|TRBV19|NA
TGTGCCAGTAGCACCCCGGCAAGACTAGCGGCCTACAATGAGCAGTTCTTC
CASSTPARLAAYNEQFF
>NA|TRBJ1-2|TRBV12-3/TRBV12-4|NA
TGTGCCAGCAGCCCGCGGTTGGAAACTGGGGGCTACACCTTC
CASSPRLETGGYTF
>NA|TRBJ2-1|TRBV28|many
TGTGCCAGCAGTTCGCATAGCGATTTCAACTCTGAGCAGTTCTTC
CASSSHSDFNSEQFF
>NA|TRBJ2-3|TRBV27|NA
TGTGCCAGCAGTACCCGGGACTCCCAGGAGGTGGATACGCAGTATTTT
CASSTRDSQEVDTQYF
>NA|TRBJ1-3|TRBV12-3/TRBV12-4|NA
TGTGCCAGCAGTACGGACGGGTACTCTGGAAACACCATATATTTT
CASSTDGYSGNTIYF
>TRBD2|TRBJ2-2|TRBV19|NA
TGTGCCAGTAGTCCATCTAGCGGCACCGGGGAGCTGTTTTTT
CASSPSSGTGELFF
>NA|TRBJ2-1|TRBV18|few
TGTGCCAGCTCACAGAGTTACAGCTCCTACAATGAGCAGTTCTTC
CASSQSYSSYNEQFF
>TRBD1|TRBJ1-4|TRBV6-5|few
TGTGCCAGCAGGATACAAGACAGGGGGATGGAAAAACTGTTTTTT
CASRIQDRGMEKLFF
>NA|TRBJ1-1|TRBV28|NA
TGTGCCAGCAGTTCGACTACTGAAGCTTTCTTT
CASSSTTEAFF
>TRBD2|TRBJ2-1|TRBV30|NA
TGTGCCTTCCTGTACGGCGGGGGGGGTTACAATGAGCAGTTCTTC
CAFLYGGGGYNEQFF
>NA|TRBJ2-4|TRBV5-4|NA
TGTGCCAGCAGCCTGGGACGGGAACGAGACTTC
CASSLGRERDF
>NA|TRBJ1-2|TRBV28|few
TGTGCCAGCAGTTTTTCCACAGCGAACTATGGCTACACCTTC
CASSFSTANYGYTF